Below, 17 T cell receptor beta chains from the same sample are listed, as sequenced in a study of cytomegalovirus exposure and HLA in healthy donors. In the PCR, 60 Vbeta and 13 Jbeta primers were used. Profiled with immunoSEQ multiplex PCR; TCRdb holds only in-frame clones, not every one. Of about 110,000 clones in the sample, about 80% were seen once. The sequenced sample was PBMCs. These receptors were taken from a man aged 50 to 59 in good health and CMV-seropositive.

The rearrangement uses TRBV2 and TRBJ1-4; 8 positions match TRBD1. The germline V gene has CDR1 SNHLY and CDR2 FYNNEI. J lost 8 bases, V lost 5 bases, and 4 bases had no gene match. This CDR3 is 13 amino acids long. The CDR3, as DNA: TGTGCCAGCAGTTCCGGACAGGGCGAAAAACTGTTTTTT. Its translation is CASSSGQGEKLFF.

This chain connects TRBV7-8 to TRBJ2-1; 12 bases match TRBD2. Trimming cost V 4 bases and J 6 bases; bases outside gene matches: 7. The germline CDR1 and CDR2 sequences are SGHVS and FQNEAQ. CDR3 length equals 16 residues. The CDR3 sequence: CASSSTRLAGANEQFF. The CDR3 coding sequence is TGTGCCAGCAGCTCAACCAGACTAGCGGGAGCCAATGAGCAGTTCTTC.

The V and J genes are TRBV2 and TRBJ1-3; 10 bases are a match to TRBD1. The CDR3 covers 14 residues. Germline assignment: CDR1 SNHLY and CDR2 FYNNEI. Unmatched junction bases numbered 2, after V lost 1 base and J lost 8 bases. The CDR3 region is CASSEGDRGDTIYF. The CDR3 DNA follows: TGTGCCAGCAGTGAAGGGGACAGGGGAGACACCATATATTTT. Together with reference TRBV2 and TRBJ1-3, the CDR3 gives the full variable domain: EPEVTQTPSHQVTQMGQEVILRCVPISNHLYFYWYRQILGQKVEFLVSFYNNEISEKSEIFDDQFSVERPDGSNFTLKIRSTKLEDSAMYFCASSEGDRGDTIYFGEGSWLTVV.

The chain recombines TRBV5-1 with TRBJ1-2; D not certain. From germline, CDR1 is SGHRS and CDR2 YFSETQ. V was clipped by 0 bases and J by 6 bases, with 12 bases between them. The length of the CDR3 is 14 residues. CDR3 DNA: TGCGCCAGCAGCTTGGCCCTCAAGAGGGATGGCTACACCTTC. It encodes CASSLALKRDGYTF.

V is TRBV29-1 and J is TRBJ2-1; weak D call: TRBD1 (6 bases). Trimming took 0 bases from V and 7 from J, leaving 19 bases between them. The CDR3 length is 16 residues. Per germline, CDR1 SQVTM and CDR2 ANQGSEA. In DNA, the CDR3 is TGCAGCGTTGAAGAACAGGGAGAAACTTTCCTTAATGAGCAGTTCTTC. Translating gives CSVEEQGETFLNEQFF.

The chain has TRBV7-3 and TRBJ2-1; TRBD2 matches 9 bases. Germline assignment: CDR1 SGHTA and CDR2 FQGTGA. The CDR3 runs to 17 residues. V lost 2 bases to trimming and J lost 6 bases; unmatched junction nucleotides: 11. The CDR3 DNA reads TGTGCCAGCAGCTTAGCCCCCGGACTAGCGCGTTTCAATGAGCAGTTCTTC. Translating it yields CASSLAPGLARFNEQFF.

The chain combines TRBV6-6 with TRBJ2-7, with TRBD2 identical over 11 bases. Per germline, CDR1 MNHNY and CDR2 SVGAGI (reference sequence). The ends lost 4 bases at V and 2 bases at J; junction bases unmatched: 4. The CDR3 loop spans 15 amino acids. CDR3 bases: TGTGCCAGCAGTTGGCGACTAGCGGGGCCCTACGAGCAGTACTTC. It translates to CASSWRLAGPYEQYF.

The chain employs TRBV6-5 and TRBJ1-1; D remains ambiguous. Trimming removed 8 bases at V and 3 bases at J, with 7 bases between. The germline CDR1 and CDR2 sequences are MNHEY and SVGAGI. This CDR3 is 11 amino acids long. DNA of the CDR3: TGTGCCAGCCGACGGGACACTGAAGCTTTCTTT. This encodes CASRRDTEAFF.

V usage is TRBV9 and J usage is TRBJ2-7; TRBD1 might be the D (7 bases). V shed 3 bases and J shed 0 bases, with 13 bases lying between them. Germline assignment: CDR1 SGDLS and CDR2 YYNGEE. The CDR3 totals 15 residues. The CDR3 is CASSGPQGGSYEQYF. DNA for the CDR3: TGTGCCAGCAGCGGCCCTCAGGGGGGCTCCTACGAGCAGTACTTC.

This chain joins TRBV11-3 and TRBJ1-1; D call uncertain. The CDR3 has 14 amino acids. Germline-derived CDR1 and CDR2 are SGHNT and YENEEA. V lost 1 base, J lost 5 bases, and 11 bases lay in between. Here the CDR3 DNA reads TGTGCCAGCAGCTTAGGCGCGGAGGGAACTGAAGCTTTCTTT. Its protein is CASSLGAEGTEAFF. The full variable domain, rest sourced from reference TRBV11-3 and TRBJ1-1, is EAGVVQSPRYKIIEKKQPVAFWCNPISGHNTLYWYLQNLGQGPELLIRYENEEAVDDSQLPKDRFSAERLKGVDSTLKIQPAELGDSAVYLCASSLGAEGTEAFFGQGTRLTVV.

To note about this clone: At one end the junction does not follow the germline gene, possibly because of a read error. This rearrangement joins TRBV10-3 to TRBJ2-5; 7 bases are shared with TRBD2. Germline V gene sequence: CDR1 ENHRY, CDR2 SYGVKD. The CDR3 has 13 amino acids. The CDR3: CAISSSGQEAQYF. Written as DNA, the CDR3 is TGTGCCATCAGTTCTAGCGGCCAAGAGGCCCAGTACTTC.

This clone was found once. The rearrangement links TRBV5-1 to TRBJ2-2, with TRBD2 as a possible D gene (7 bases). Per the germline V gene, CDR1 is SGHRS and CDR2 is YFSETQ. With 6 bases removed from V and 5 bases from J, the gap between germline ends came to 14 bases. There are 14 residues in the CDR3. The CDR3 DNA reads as TGCGCCAGCAAAGGGGGGGGCCGGACCGGGGAGCTGTTTTTT. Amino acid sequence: CASKGGGRTGELFF. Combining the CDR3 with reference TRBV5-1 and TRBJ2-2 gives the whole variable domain KAGVTQTPRYLIKTRGQQVTLSCSPISGHRSVSWYQQTPGQGLQFLFEYFSETQRNKGNFPGRFSGRQFSNSRSEMNVSTLELGDSALYLCASKGGGRTGELFFGEGSRLTVL.

The CDR3 sequence: CAISEWRGQGGTGELFF. Here the CDR3 DNA reads TGTGCCATCAGTGAGTGGAGAGGGCAGGGAGGAACCGGGGAGCTGTTTTTT. The gene calls are TRBV10-3 and TRBJ2-2, with D possibly TRBD2 on 6 matching bases. The CDR3 spans 17 residues. Per germline, CDR1 ENHRY and CDR2 SYGVKD. Trimming took 1 base from V and 5 from J, leaving 17 bases between them.

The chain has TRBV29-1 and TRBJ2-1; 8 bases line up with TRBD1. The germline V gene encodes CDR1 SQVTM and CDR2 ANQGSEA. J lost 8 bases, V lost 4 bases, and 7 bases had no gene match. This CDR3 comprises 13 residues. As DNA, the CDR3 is TGCAGCGTTGGCAGGGGGCGCATGTATGAGCAGTTCTTC. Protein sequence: CSVGRGRMYEQFF.

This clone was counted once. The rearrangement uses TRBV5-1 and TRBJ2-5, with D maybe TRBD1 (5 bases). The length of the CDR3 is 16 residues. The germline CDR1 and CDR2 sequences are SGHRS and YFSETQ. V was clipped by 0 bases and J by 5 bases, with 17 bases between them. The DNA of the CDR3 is TGCGCCAGCAGCTTGGCCCCATTACAGGCCCACGAGACCCAGTACTTC. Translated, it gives CASSLAPLQAHETQYF.

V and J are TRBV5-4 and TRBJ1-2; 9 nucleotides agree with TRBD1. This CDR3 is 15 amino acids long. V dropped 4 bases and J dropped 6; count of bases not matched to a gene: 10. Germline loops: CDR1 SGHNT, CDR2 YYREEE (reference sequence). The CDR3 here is CASSQDRQGGNGYTF. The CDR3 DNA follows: TGTGCCAGCAGCCAGGACCGACAGGGGGGCAATGGCTACACCTTC.

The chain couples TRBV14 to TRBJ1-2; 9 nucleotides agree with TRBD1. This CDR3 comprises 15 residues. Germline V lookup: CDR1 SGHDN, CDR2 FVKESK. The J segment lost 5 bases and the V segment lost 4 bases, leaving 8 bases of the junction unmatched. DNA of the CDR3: TGTGCCAGCAGCCTTGCGGGGACAGGGAAGTATGGCTACACCTTC. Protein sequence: CASSLAGTGKYGYTF.